One and the same sample provided the 25 T cell receptor beta chains below, sequenced in a study of molecular identifiers for immune sequencing clone quantification. TCRdb re-analysed the PCR reads in MiXCR, keeping a single row per CDR3 protein. Found here are more than 9,500 distinct CDR3 sequences, under 20% of them singletons; the top ten hold 1.4% to 1.5%. The specimen was naive CD8+ T cells from blood, with Jurkat cell RNA spiked in. Subset reported: FACS-sorted CD8+CD4-CCR7+CD45RA+ naive T cells. These receptors were obtained from a human donor in good health. Some libraries in this study had Jurkat cell RNA spiked in.

This clonotype counts as medium-sized. The chain recombines TRBV25-1 with TRBJ2-3; TRBD1 is a possible D gene (6 bases). Germline CDR1 and CDR2: MGHDK and SYGVNS. Trimming shortened V by 3 bases and J by 1 base, and 8 bases separated the two germline ends. The CDR3 consists of 14 residues. CDR3 DNA: TGTGCCAGCAGTGATTGGACAGGCACAGATACGCAGTATTTT. Its translation: CASSDWTGTDTQYF.

Worth noting for this clonotype: Compared with germline, one end of the junction differs, possibly owing to a read error. The V and J genes are TRBV12-3 or TRBV12-4 and TRBJ1-5; 11 bases align to TRBD1. There are 21 residues in the CDR3. CDR3: CASNLDPGQGAKGYNNQPQHF. The CDR3 DNA reads as TGTGCCAGCAATTTAGACCCTGGACAGGGGGCGAAGGGATATAACAATCAGCCCCAGCATTTT.

Regarding this clonotype: A much larger clone is a single base away; this may be a read error. The chain joins TRBV7-9 to TRBJ1-1; unclear D gene. V was shortened by 8 bases and J by 6 bases, with 16 bases between the two germline ends. The CDR3 sequence is 13 residues long. Germline-derived CDR1 and CDR2 are SEHNR and FQNEAQ (reference sequence). The chain's CDR3 is CASGPGPSAEAFF. CDR3 sequence (DNA): TGTGCCAGCGGCCCCGGCCCTTCAGCTGAAGCTTTCTTT.

This clonotype was detected many times. The rearrangement uses TRBV24-1 and TRBJ1-2, with D unresolved. Trimming stripped 2 bases from V and 6 bases from J, with 9 bases between. This CDR3 spans 13 amino acids. From germline, CDR1 is KGHDR and CDR2 SFDVKD. This CDR3 reads CATSDYHSDGYTF. In DNA form, the CDR3 reads TGTGCCACCAGTGATTACCATTCAGATGGCTACACCTTC.

This clonotype has a count of ten or more. The chain has TRBV4-1 and TRBJ2-7, with TRBD1 matching over 9 bases. Per the germline V gene, CDR1 is MGHRA and CDR2 is YSYEKL. With 2 bases clipped from V and 4 bases from J, the junction kept 3 bases outside the gene matches. The CDR3 length is 14 residues. CDR3 amino acids: CASSQKTGGYEQYF. The CDR3 DNA follows: TGCGCCAGCAGCCAAAAGACAGGGGGTTACGAGCAGTACTTC.

This clonotype is deemed medium-sized. The rearrangement uses TRBV28 and TRBJ2-3; either TRBD1 or TRBD2 may fit D (6 bases each). The length of the CDR3 is 17 residues. Germline CDR1 and CDR2: MDHEN and SYDVKM. Trimming took 6 bases from V and 5 from J, leaving 24 bases between them. This CDR3 reads CASRRVGGLRAEDTQYF. As DNA, the CDR3 is TGTGCCAGCAGACGCGTAGGGGGGCTTAGAGCGGAAGATACGCAGTATTTT. Variable domain in full (rest from reference TRBV28 and TRBJ2-3): DVKVTQSSRYLVKRTGEKVFLECVQDMDHENMFWYRQDPGLGLRLIYFSYDVKMKEKGDIPEGYSVSREKKERFSLILESASTNQTSMYLCASRRVGGLRAEDTQYFGPGTRLTVL.

This clonotype was seen ten or more times. This chain links TRBV4-1 with TRBJ2-5, with TRBD2 identical over 10 bases. Germline CDR1 is MGHRA and CDR2 is YSYEKL. Trimming took 0 bases from V and 1 from J; bases not matched to a gene: 5. The CDR3 runs to 17 residues. CDR3 in DNA: TGCGCCAGCAGCCAAGATCCCCAGCGGGAGGGCCAAGAGACCCAGTACTTC. This encodes CASSQDPQREGQETQYF.

The chain links TRBV9 to TRBJ2-7, with 9 bases aligning to TRBD2. V lost 3 bases to trimming and J lost 6 bases; unmatched junction nucleotides: 7. Germline assignment: CDR1 SGDLS and CDR2 YYNGEE. This CDR3 comprises 14 residues. CDR3 nucleotide sequence: TGTGCCAGCAGCGCTGGGACTAGCCCGCGCGAGCAGTACTTC. Its protein product is CASSAGTSPREQYF.

Many counts were recorded for this clonotype. The V gene is TRBV30, the J gene TRBJ2-4; unclear D gene. The V gene's germline CDR1 is GTSNPN and CDR2 SVGIG (reference sequence). CDR3 length: 15 residues. V was trimmed by 1 base and J by 3 bases, leaving 13 bases between them. The CDR3: CAWSGLAGVKNIQYF. The CDR3 nucleotides read TGTGCCTGGAGTGGGTTAGCAGGAGTCAAAAACATTCAGTACTTC.

In its sample, this clonotype was seen many times. The V and J genes are TRBV7-6 and TRBJ2-2; 12 bases are shared with TRBD2. The CDR3 is 17 amino acids. Trimming removed 5 bases from V and 6 bases from J; junction bases left unmatched: 10. The germline gives CDR1 SGHVS, CDR2 FNYEAQ. CDR3 in DNA: TGTGCCAGCAGCCTACTAGCGGGAGGATCTCGAGCCGGGGAGCTGTTTTTT. It codes for CASSLLAGGSRAGELFF. The full variable domain, rest sourced from reference TRBV7-6 and TRBJ2-2, is GAGVSQSPRYKVTKRGQDVALRCDPISGHVSLYWYRQALGQGPEFLTYFNYEAQQDKSGLPNDRFSAERPEGSISTLTIQRTEQRDSAMYRCASSLLAGGSRAGELFFGEGSRLTVL.

This clonotype was picked up a small number of times. This may come from a read error, since a much larger clone is one base off. The chain recombines TRBV30 with TRBJ2-7, with a tentative D call TRBD2 (6 bases). The CDR3 totals 13 residues. CDR1 is GTSNPN and CDR2 is SVGIG in the germline V gene (reference sequence). The CDR3 is CAWSGGGTYGQYF. In nucleotides, the CDR3 is TGTGCCTGGAGTGGTGGCGGGACCTACGGGCAGTACTTC.

This clonotype was seen many times. The chain recombines TRBV12-3 or TRBV12-4 with TRBJ2-7; 8 bases align to TRBD1. The CDR3 extends over 13 amino acids. V lost 5 bases to trimming and J lost 2 bases; unmatched junction nucleotides: 2. CDR3 DNA: TGTGCCAGCAGTCTGACAGGGGCCTACGAGCAGTACTTC. Residues: CASSLTGAYEQYF.

Turning to this clonotype: One base away lies a much larger clone, so this may be a sequencing read error. V is TRBV28 and J is TRBJ2-1; 7 nucleotides align to TRBD2. The CDR3 extends over 18 amino acids. Germline-derived CDR1 and CDR2 are MDHEN and SYDVKM. CDR3 in amino acids: CASRSPVAGEYVYNEQSF. As DNA, the CDR3 is TGTGCCAGCAGGTCTCCCGTGGCGGGAGAGTATGTTTACAATGAGCAGTCCTTC. Full variable domain (missing parts from reference TRBV28 and TRBJ2-1): DVKVTQSSRYLVKRTGEKVFLECVQDMDHENMFWYRQDPGLGLRLIYFSYDVKMKEKGDIPEGYSVSREKKERFSLILESASTNQTSMYLCASRSPVAGEYVYNEQSFGPGTRLTVL.

By sample share, this clonotype is medium-sized. This chain joins TRBV28 and TRBJ1-6; D ambiguous. This CDR3 comprises 15 residues. V shed 4 bases and J shed 6 bases, with 13 bases lying between them. Germline V gene sequence: CDR1 MDHEN, CDR2 SYDVKM. DNA of the CDR3: TGTGCCAGCAGTTCGAGTCAAACAGTTAATTCACCCCTCCACTTT. It codes for CASSSSQTVNSPLHF.

This clonotype was counted between two and nine times. A much larger clone sits a single nucleotide away, making a read error possible. V is TRBV13 and J is TRBJ2-5; TRBD1 or TRBD2 may be the D gene (5 bases each). The CDR3 is 14 residues long. The V gene lost 4 bases and the J gene lost 0 bases, with 9 bases spanning the gap. Germline lookup yields CDR1 PRHDT and CDR2 FYEKMQ (reference sequence). Written as DNA, the CDR3 is TGTGCCAGCAGCTGCCGGGACGACCAAGAGACCCAGTACTTC. Its translation: CASSCRDDQETQYF.

Ten or more counts support this clonotype. One end of the junction does not line up with germline, which may come from a read error. This chain links TRBV28 with TRBJ2-4; the D gene is possibly TRBD2 (6 bases). Germline CDR1 and CDR2: MDHEN and SYDVKM. CDR3 length equals 14 residues. DNA for the CDR3: TGTGCCGGCAGTTTGTCTACGGGAGATTCCATTCAGTACTTC. Protein product: CAGSLSTGDSIQYF.

A note on this clonotype: This sequence may be a read error, since a much larger clone differs from it by one base. The CDR3 DNA reads as TGTATCTTTGTGTCAGAAGCCGGCTGCCGGGACATAGGAGAGCAGTACTTC. Protein product: CIFVSEAGCRDIGEQYF. V usage is TRBV7-5 and J usage is TRBJ2-7; the table's D call TRBD1 went unverified against the DNA. TRBV7-5 is annotated as a pseudogene. This CDR3 is built from 17 residues.

By sample fraction, this clonotype is medium-sized. The chain is built from TRBV18 and TRBJ2-1; no clear D gene. The CDR3 spans 14 residues. V gave up 6 bases and J gave up 7 bases, with 16 bases separating them. The V gene's germline CDR1 is KGHSH and CDR2 LQKENI. The CDR3 bases are TGTGCCAGCTCCCCGGCGGAGTACTTAAATGAGCAGTTCTTC. It yields the protein CASSPAEYLNEQFF.

This clonotype was seen many times. V and J are TRBV27 and TRBJ2-2; 8 bases line up with TRBD2. Trimming cost V 7 bases and J 3 bases; bases outside gene matches: 7. Germline CDR1 is MNHEY and CDR2 is SMNVEV (reference sequence). CDR3 size: 15 residues. The CDR3 DNA is TGTGCCAGCAATACTATAGCGGGATACACCGGGGAGCTGTTTTTT. It specifies CASNTIAGYTGELFF.

The table lists this clonotype with many counts. The rearrangement links TRBV6-6 to TRBJ1-1, with unresolved D. Germline V gene data show CDR1 as MNHNY and CDR2 as SVGAGI (reference sequence). Trimming stripped 7 bases from V and 5 bases from J, with 17 bases between. The CDR3 totals 14 residues. CDR3 sequence (DNA): TGTGCCAGCAATCCCCCCTCCATGGGAACTGAAGCTTTCTTT. As protein: CASNPPSMGTEAFF.

This clonotype has a count of ten or more. The chain is built from TRBV15 and TRBJ1-5; a possible D gene is TRBD1 (5 bases). Germline values: CDR1 LNHNV, CDR2 YYDKDF (reference sequence). The CDR3 is 17 residues long. Trimming stripped 1 base from V and 1 base from J, with 14 bases between. The CDR3 here is CATSRGRGSGSNQPQHF. The CDR3, as DNA: TGTGCCACCAGCAGAGGTAGGGGATCTGGGAGCAATCAGCCCCAGCATTTT.

This clonotype ranks as medium-sized (0.01 to 0.1%). V gene TRBV29-1 combines with J gene TRBJ1-2, with D hard to call. The germline CDR1 and CDR2 sequences are SQVTM and ANQGSEA. Between the trimmed V and J ends, which lost 0 bases and 1 base, there was a span of 9 bases. The length of the CDR3 is 14 residues. In DNA, the CDR3 is TGCAGCGTTGAAGAAGGGATTAGTAACTATGGCTACACCTTC. This sequence encodes CSVEEGISNYGYTF.

On this clonotype: Being one base from a much bigger clone, this may be a read error. The V and J genes are TRBV5-6 and TRBJ1-5, with 9 positions matching TRBD1. Germline V gives CDR1 SGHDT, CDR2 YYEEEE. The length of the CDR3 is 15 residues. Trimming at V came to 4 bases and at J to 7 bases, leaving 9 bases not matched to a gene. The CDR3 loop is CASSHTGGAGQPQHF. The CDR3 bases are TGTGCCAGCAGCCATACAGGGGGCGCGGGGCAGCCCCAGCATTTT.

At least ten counts were recorded for this clonotype. The chain has TRBV12-3 or TRBV12-4 and TRBJ1-1; possible D gene TRBD1, 5 bases. V shed 1 base and J shed 2 bases, with 11 bases lying between them. This CDR3 is 15 amino acids long. The CDR3 region is CASSLGLGLNTEAFF. CDR3 bases: TGTGCCAGCAGTTTAGGCCTGGGGCTTAACACTGAAGCTTTCTTT.

Sample share makes this clonotype medium-sized. J is TRBJ2-2 and V is TRBV6-5; no clear D. There are 12 residues in the CDR3. Germline CDR1 and CDR2: MNHEY and SVGAGI. V lost 6 bases and J 5 bases, leaving 7 bases between the germline ends. CDR3 amino acids: CASSIKTGELFF. The CDR3, as DNA: TGTGCCAGCAGCATCAAAACCGGGGAGCTGTTTTTT.